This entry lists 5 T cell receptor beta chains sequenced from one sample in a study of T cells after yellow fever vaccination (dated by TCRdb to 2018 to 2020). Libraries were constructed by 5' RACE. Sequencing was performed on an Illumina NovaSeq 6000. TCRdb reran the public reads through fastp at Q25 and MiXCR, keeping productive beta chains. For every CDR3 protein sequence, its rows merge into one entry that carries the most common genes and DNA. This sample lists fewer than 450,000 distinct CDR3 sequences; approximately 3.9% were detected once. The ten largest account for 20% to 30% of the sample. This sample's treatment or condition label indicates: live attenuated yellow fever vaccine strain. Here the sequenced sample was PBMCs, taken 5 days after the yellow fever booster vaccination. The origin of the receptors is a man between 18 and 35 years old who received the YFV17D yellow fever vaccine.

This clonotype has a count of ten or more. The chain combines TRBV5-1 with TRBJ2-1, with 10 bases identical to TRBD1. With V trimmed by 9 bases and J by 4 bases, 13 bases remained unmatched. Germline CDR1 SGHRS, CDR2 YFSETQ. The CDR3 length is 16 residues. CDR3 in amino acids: CATHDRDRGWYNEQFF. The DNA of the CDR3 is TGCGCCACCCATGACCGGGACAGGGGATGGTACAATGAGCAGTTCTTC. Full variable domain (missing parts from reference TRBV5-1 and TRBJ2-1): KAGVTQTPRYLIKTRGQQVTLSCSPISGHRSVSWYQQTPGQGLQFLFEYFSETQRNKGNFPGRFSGRQFSNSRSEMNVSTLELGDSALYLCATHDRDRGWYNEQFFGPGTRLTVL.

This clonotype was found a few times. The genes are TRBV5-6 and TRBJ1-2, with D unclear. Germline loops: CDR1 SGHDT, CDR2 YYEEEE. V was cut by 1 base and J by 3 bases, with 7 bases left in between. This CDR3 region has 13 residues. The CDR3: CASSLTLHYGYTF. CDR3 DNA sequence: TGTGCCAGCAGCTTGACACTCCACTATGGCTACACCTTC. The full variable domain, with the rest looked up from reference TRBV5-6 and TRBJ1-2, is DAGVTQSPTHLIKTRGQQVTLRCSPKSGHDTVSWYQQALGQGPQFIFQYYEEEERQRGNFPDRFSGHQFPNYSSELNVNALLLGDSALYLCASSLTLHYGYTFGSGTRLTVV.

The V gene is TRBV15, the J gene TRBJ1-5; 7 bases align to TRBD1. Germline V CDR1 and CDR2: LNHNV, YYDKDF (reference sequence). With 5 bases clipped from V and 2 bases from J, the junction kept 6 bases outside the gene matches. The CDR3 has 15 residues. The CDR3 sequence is CATSFDRVRNQPQHF. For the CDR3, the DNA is TGTGCCACCAGCTTTGACAGGGTTCGCAATCAGCCCCAGCATTTT.

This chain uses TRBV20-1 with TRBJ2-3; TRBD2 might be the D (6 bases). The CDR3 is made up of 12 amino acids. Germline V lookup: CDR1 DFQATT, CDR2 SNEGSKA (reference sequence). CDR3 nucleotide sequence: TGCAGAGTGGAGCGGGGCACAGATACGCAGTATTTT. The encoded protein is CRVERGTDTQYF.

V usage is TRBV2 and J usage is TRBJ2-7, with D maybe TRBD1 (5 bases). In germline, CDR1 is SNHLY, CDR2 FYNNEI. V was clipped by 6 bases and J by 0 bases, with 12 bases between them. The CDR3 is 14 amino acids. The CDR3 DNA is TGTGCCAGCAGCAGACAGAACCTCTCCTACGAGCAGTACGTC. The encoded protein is CASSRQNLSYEQYV.